This TCR beta chain was profiled in a study of T cell changes during pregnancy in multiple sclerosis. Sequencing used immunoSEQ multiplex PCR; TCRdb keeps in-frame clones, though not all of them. The sample includes 35,000 to 50,000 clones, about 85% of them seen just once. The count of this clone is one. This receptor was obtained from a female donor with multiple sclerosis, enrolled in a pregnancy study. The specimen comprised CD4+ T cells from peripheral blood mononuclear cells, sampled in the second trimester of pregnancy.

CDR3 in DNA: TGTGCCAGCAGCTTAAGCGGGCTCTCCTACAATGAGCAGTTCTTC. Translating gives CASSLSGLSYNEQFF. This chain uses TRBV7-3 with TRBJ2-1; maybe TRBD2 (5 bases). The CDR3 sequence is 15 residues long. Deletions cut 1 base from V and 0 bases from J, with 7 bases between. In germline, CDR1 is SGHTA, CDR2 FQGTGA.